These 30 T cell receptor beta chains came from one sample sequenced in a study of human T cells and chemical hapten exposure. Each CDR3 protein is one row after TCRdb ran MiXCR on the RACE reads. The sample has 38,000 or so distinct CDR3 sequences, 6.5% to 8% seen once; the top ten hold roughly 1.3%. Time point in this sample: pre-sensitization, week 0. Treatment described: therapeutic diphenylcyclopropenone sensitization with weekly scalp DPC. The source was whole blood, collected in connection with sensitization to the hapten diphenylcyclopropenone (DPC). The receptors stem from a woman aged 45-59 years with alopecia areata. Some clones in this sample may be carry-over from other donors' samples.

This clonotype was counted many times. The J gene is TRBJ1-1, the V gene TRBV18; 9 bases line up with TRBD1. The CDR3 sequence is 13 residues long. V lost 2 bases and J lost 11; bases outside the gene matches: 6. Germline CDR1 KGHSH, CDR2 LQKENI. CDR3 in DNA: TGTGCCAGCTCACCAGGAAGGGACAGGGAGGCTTTCTTT. Residues: CASSPGRDREAFF.

This clonotype was detected ten times or more. The chain uses TRBV5-6 and TRBJ1-1, with D possibly TRBD1 on 6 matching bases. Looked up from germline, CDR1 is SGHDT and CDR2 is YYEEEE. V was pared by 4 bases and J by 0 bases, with 19 bases between. CDR3 size: 17 residues. CDR3 sequence: CASSPWTANSMNTEAFF. CDR3 bases: TGTGCCAGCAGCCCCTGGACAGCGAACTCTATGAACACTGAAGCTTTCTTT.

This clonotype was seen only a few times. The genes are TRBV20-1 and TRBJ2-1, with D uncertain. Germline V CDR1 and CDR2: DFQATT, SNEGSKA (reference sequence). Between the trimmed V and J ends, which lost 5 bases and 0 bases, there was a span of 8 bases. The CDR3 loop spans 13 amino acids. CDR3 sequence: CSAGGPSYNEQFF. The CDR3 DNA reads TGCAGTGCTGGTGGGCCCTCCTACAATGAGCAGTTCTTC.

This clonotype came up many times. J is TRBJ2-7 and V is TRBV5-1, with 13 bases lining up with TRBD2. The CDR3 contains 17 residues. V was clipped by 4 bases and J by 3 bases; unmatched bases: 10. CDR1 and CDR2 (germline): SGHRS, YFSETQ. CDR3 in amino acids: CASSIGLAGVGDYEQYF. The CDR3 DNA reads as TGCGCCAGCAGCATAGGACTAGCGGGAGTAGGTGACTACGAGCAGTACTTC. Combining the CDR3 with reference TRBV5-1 and TRBJ2-7 gives the whole variable domain KAGVTQTPRYLIKTRGQQVTLSCSPISGHRSVSWYQQTPGQGLQFLFEYFSETQRNKGNFPGRFSGRQFSNSRSEMNVSTLELGDSALYLCASSIGLAGVGDYEQYFGPGTRLTVT.

About this clonotype itself: The limits of the CDR3 on the DNA are not certain, so only TCRdb's listed CDR3 is given. The chain couples TRBV27 to TRBJ2-5; the table's D gene call, TRBD1, was not cross checked with the DNA. Including both end residues, the CDR3 is 14 amino acids long. Germline-derived CDR1 and CDR2 are MNHEY and SMNVEV (reference sequence). The CDR3 region is CASSFLAGGETQYF.

This clonotype was counted many times. The gene calls are TRBV5-4 and TRBJ2-1; 11 bases agree with TRBD2. Per the germline V gene, CDR1 is SGHNT and CDR2 is YYREEE (reference sequence). CDR3 length: 16 amino acids. The J segment lost 8 bases and the V segment lost 0 bases, leaving 7 bases of the junction unmatched. CDR3 loop: CASSLGLAGRTDEQFF. The CDR3 bases are TGTGCCAGCAGCTTGGGACTAGCGGGACGAACAGATGAGCAGTTCTTC.

In its sample, this clonotype was seen many times. V and J are TRBV6-2 or TRBV6-3 and TRBJ1-5, with TRBD1 matching 9 bases. The CDR3 has 15 residues. Per the germline V gene, CDR1 is MNHEY and CDR2 is SVGEGT. Trimming took 4 bases from V and 2 from J; bases not matched to a gene: 3. The CDR3 loop reads CASSLQGAGNQPQHF. CDR3 sequence (DNA): TGTGCCAGCAGTTTACAGGGGGCTGGCAATCAGCCCCAGCATTTT.

This clonotype was recorded many times. This chain links TRBV6-6 with TRBJ2-2; D not certain. The germline V and J ends were trimmed by 2 bases and 5 bases, with 9 bases remaining between them. The CDR3 is 14 residues long. Per germline, CDR1 MNHNY and CDR2 SVGAGI (reference sequence). The CDR3 DNA is TGTGCCAGCAGTTACGCACAGACAACCGGGGAGCTGTTTTTT. This codes for CASSYAQTTGELFF.

This clonotype came up many times. The chain carries TRBV9 and TRBJ2-7, with D possibly being TRBD2 (5 bases). With 0 bases removed from V and 0 bases from J, the gap between germline ends came to 10 bases. This CDR3 has 15 residues. Germline values: CDR1 SGDLS, CDR2 YYNGEE. CDR3 bases: TGTGCCAGCAGCGTAGGAGGGCTCAGCTCCTACGAGCAGTACTTC. This translates into CASSVGGLSSYEQYF.

This clonotype was recorded at least ten times. The chain links TRBV14 to TRBJ2-1; a weak D match, TRBD1 (5 bases). This CDR3 region has 13 residues. V lost 3 bases and J 6 bases, leaving 9 bases between the germline ends. Looked up from germline, CDR1 is SGHDN and CDR2 is FVKESK. CDR3 sequence (DNA): TGTGCCAGCAGCCAGGACATCTTCAATGAGCAGTTCTTC. Protein product: CASSQDIFNEQFF.

This clonotype was seen a few times. The V and J genes are TRBV9 and TRBJ2-4, with 10 positions matching TRBD1. J was trimmed by 9 bases and V by 4 bases; bases with no gene match: 4. There are 13 residues in the CDR3. Germline values: CDR1 SGDLS, CDR2 YYNGEE. CDR3 nucleotides: TGTGCCAGCAGCTCCCGGACAGGGGGCATTCAGTACTTC. It specifies CASSSRTGGIQYF.

In its sample, this clonotype was seen many times. The rearrangement uses TRBV7-8 and TRBJ1-2; D is unclear. The V and J ends lost 0 bases and 2 bases respectively, with 10 bases between them. The CDR3 has 15 amino acids. The germline gives CDR1 SGHVS, CDR2 FQNEAQ. This CDR3 reads CASSLARAANYGYTF. In DNA, the CDR3 is TGTGCCAGCAGCTTAGCGCGGGCAGCAAACTATGGCTACACCTTC.

V and J are TRBV4-3 and TRBJ2-3; possibly TRBD1 for D (6 bases). V was pared by 4 bases and J by 0 bases, with 11 bases between. The germline V gene encodes CDR1 LGHNA and CDR2 YSLEER. This CDR3 contains 15 residues. The CDR3 region has the DNA TGCGCCAGCAGCCGGACAGCGGCAAGCACAGATACGCAGTATTTT. It specifies CASSRTAASTDTQYF.

This clonotype was seen more than once but under ten times. The gene calls are TRBV4-3 and TRBJ2-7; 9 nucleotides line up with TRBD1. The V segment lost 1 base and the J segment 2 bases; nucleotides outside the gene matches: 3. The CDR3 spans 15 residues. In germline, CDR1 is LGHNA, CDR2 YSLEER. The CDR3 nucleotides read TGCGCCAGCAGCCAAGTACAGGGGGCGGCCTACGAGCAGTACTTC. Its protein is CASSQVQGAAYEQYF.

The sample holds many counts of this clonotype. The chain recombines TRBV13 with TRBJ1-1; D remains ambiguous. Germline CDR1 reads PRHDT; CDR2 reads FYEKMQ (reference sequence). V lost 2 bases, J lost 0 bases, and 13 bases lay in between. The CDR3 has 16 amino acids. The CDR3: CASSLRGRGMNTEAFF. The CDR3 DNA reads TGTGCCAGCAGCTTAAGAGGGAGAGGTATGAACACTGAAGCTTTCTTT. Based on the CDR3 plus reference TRBV13 and TRBJ1-1, the full variable domain is AAGVIQSPRHLIKEKRETATLKCYPIPRHDTVYWYQQGPGQDPQFLISFYEKMQSDKGSIPDRFSAQQFSDYHSELNMSSLELGDSALYFCASSLRGRGMNTEAFFGQGTRLTVV.

At least ten counts were recorded for this clonotype. The rearrangement uses TRBV6-6 and TRBJ2-5, with 13 bases fitting TRBD2. The V segment lost 5 bases and the J segment 4 bases; nucleotides outside the gene matches: 16. Germline V gene sequence: CDR1 MNHNY, CDR2 SVGAGI (reference sequence). This CDR3 region has 19 residues. CDR3 amino acids: CASSPDRLAGGIRGETQYF. The CDR3, as DNA: TGTGCCAGCAGTCCCGATCGACTAGCGGGAGGCATAAGGGGAGAGACCCAGTACTTC.

This clonotype has ten or more counts. The chain is built from TRBV5-1 and TRBJ2-7; D might be TRBD1 or TRBD2, each matching 5 bases. This CDR3 region has 14 residues. Germline CDR1 is SGHRS and CDR2 is YFSETQ. V lost 4 bases and J 1 base, leaving 12 bases between the germline ends. CDR3: CASSPRDGSYEQYF. The CDR3 nucleotides are TGCGCCAGCAGCCCCCGGGACGGATCCTACGAGCAGTACTTC.

In its sample, this clonotype was seen many times. This rearrangement joins TRBV7-2 to TRBJ2-1; unclear D gene. Germline V gives CDR1 SGHTA, CDR2 FQGNSA. V lost 6 bases to trimming and J lost 4 bases, with 10 bases between them. The CDR3 is 13 residues long. The CDR3 bases are TGTGCCAGCAGTTCGGACGGATACAATGAGCAGTTCTTC. Amino acids: CASSSDGYNEQFF.

The chain employs TRBV4-2 and TRBJ2-3; no firm D call. Per the germline V gene, CDR1 is LGHNA and CDR2 is YNFKEQ. The CDR3 has 13 residues. The V end lost 4 bases, the J end lost 4 bases, and 9 bases lay between the germline ends. CDR3 region: CASSLSASDTQYF. DNA of the CDR3: TGTGCCAGCAGCCTCAGTGCCTCAGATACGCAGTATTTT.

This clonotype was detected ten times or more. The chain has TRBV18 and TRBJ2-2; possibly TRBD1 or TRBD2 for D (5 bases each). The CDR3 has 16 amino acids. CDR1 and CDR2 (germline): KGHSH, LQKENI. V was clipped by 3 bases and J by 5 bases, with 16 bases between them. CDR3 amino acids: CASSPPGTRGTGELFF. In DNA form, the CDR3 reads TGTGCCAGCTCACCCCCCGGGACCAGAGGGACCGGGGAGCTGTTTTTT. Supplemented by reference TRBV18 and TRBJ2-2, the full variable domain reads NAGVMQNPRHLVRRRGQEARLRCSPMKGHSHVYWYRQLPEEGLKFMVYLQKENIIDESGMPKERFSAEFPKEGPSILRIQQVVRGDSAAYFCASSPPGTRGTGELFFGEGSRLTVL.

The V call is TRBV2, the J call TRBJ2-1, with D tentatively TRBD2 (7 bases). Germline-derived CDR1 and CDR2 are SNHLY and FYNNEI. V was pared by 8 bases and J by 3 bases, with 14 bases between. This CDR3 comprises 14 residues. As DNA, the CDR3 is TGTGCCAGCCGGGGAGGGGGACACTACAATGAGCAGTTCTTC. Translation: CASRGGGHYNEQFF.

In this sample, this clonotype turned up many times. This rearrangement joins TRBV4-1 to TRBJ2-1, with 10 bases that match TRBD2. Germline V gene data show CDR1 as MGHRA and CDR2 as YSYEKL. Trimming cost V 5 bases and J 4 bases; bases outside gene matches: 5. The CDR3 extends over 15 amino acids. The CDR3 loop reads CASSLTSGQYNEQFF. In DNA form, the CDR3 reads TGCGCCAGCAGCTTGACTAGCGGGCAATACAATGAGCAGTTCTTC.

V gene TRBV19 combines with J gene TRBJ2-7; possible D gene TRBD1, 6 bases. The CDR3 has 15 residues. Trimming shortened V by 6 bases and J by 0 bases, and 15 bases separated the two germline ends. Germline lookup yields CDR1 LNHDA and CDR2 SQIVND (reference sequence). The CDR3: CASSRIGTSSYEQYF. CDR3 coding DNA: TGTGCCAGTAGCAGGATAGGGACAAGCTCCTACGAGCAGTACTTC.

This clonotype was found many times. The CDR3 DNA follows: TGTGCCAGCAGGGAAGGCCCGGGGGCTGAAGCTTTCTTT. Protein sequence: CASREGPGAEAFF. The rearrangement links TRBV28 to TRBJ1-1, with a weak D call TRBD1 (5 bases). The CDR3 extends over 13 amino acids. Germline lookup yields CDR1 MDHEN and CDR2 SYDVKM. The ends were cut back, 6 bases at V and 6 bases at J, with 14 bases in the middle.

This clonotype was seen ten or more times. The CDR3 bases are TGTGCCAGCAGCCAAGGGGCAGCCTCTGGGGCCAACGTCCTGACTTTC. Protein: CASSQGAASGANVLTF. J is TRBJ2-6 and V is TRBV3-1; no firm D call. Trimming removed 1 base from V and 0 bases from J, with 7 bases in between. CDR1 and CDR2 from the germline V gene are LGHDT and YNNKEL (reference sequence). The CDR3 totals 16 residues. The complete variable domain, with remaining parts taken from reference TRBV3-1 and TRBJ2-6, reads DTAVSQTPKYLVTQMGNDKSIKCEQNLGHDTMYWYKQDSKKFLKIMFSYNNKELIINETVPNRFSPKSPDKAHLNLHINSLELGDSAVYFCASSQGAASGANVLTFGAGSRLTVL.

The sample holds many counts of this clonotype. The chain combines TRBV7-2 with TRBJ1-2; 10 bases agree with TRBD1. Trimming cost V 1 base and J 4 bases; bases outside gene matches: 6. Germline CDR1 reads SGHTA; CDR2 reads FQGNSA. CDR3 length: 16 amino acids. CDR3 nucleotides: TGTGCCAGCAGCTTAGATGGGACAGGGGCAACCTATGGCTACACCTTC. Its protein is CASSLDGTGATYGYTF.

This clonotype was seen repeatedly, ten times or more. The chain employs TRBV6-2 or TRBV6-3 and TRBJ2-1, with TRBD1 matching 7 bases. CDR3 length: 18 residues. Germline loops: CDR1 MNHEY, CDR2 SVGEGT. Trimming cost V 2 bases and J 6 bases; bases outside gene matches: 16. In DNA form, the CDR3 reads TGTGCCAGCAGTTACATGGGCCTGGCCCGGGACAGAAGCAATGAGCAGTTCTTC. It codes for CASSYMGLARDRSNEQFF.

V is TRBV10-3 and J is TRBJ2-5; 10 positions agree with TRBD2. Trimming took 3 bases from V and 1 from J; bases not matched to a gene: 2. From germline, CDR1 is ENHRY and CDR2 SYGVKD. CDR3 length: 15 residues. The CDR3 sequence: CAISDGTSVQETQYF. The CDR3 region has the DNA TGTGCCATCAGTGACGGGACTAGCGTCCAAGAGACCCAGTACTTC.

This clonotype was seen many times. This chain connects TRBV5-1 to TRBJ1-1, with TRBD1 matching 8 bases. Trimming took 3 bases from V and 5 from J; bases not matched to a gene: 9. This CDR3 has 15 amino acids. Germline lookup yields CDR1 SGHRS and CDR2 YFSETQ. As DNA, the CDR3 is TGCGCCAGCAGCTCCGACAGGGGTATGGGGACTGAAGCTTTCTTT. Translation gives CASSSDRGMGTEAFF.

This clonotype was detected ten times or more. This chain connects TRBV7-8 to TRBJ2-7; TRBD2 agrees at 11 bases. CDR1 SGHVS and CDR2 FQNEAQ come from the germline V gene. The CDR3 is made up of 15 amino acids. With 0 bases clipped from V and 6 bases from J, the junction kept 4 bases outside the gene matches. This CDR3 is CASSLAGSGRAEQYF. The CDR3 DNA reads as TGTGCCAGCAGCTTAGCGGGTAGCGGGAGGGCCGAGCAGTACTTC. The full variable domain, completed using reference TRBV7-8 and TRBJ2-7, is GAGVSQSPRYKVAKRGQDVALRCDPISGHVSLFWYQQALGQGPEFLTYFQNEAQLDKSGLPSDRFFAERPEGSVSTLKIQRTQQEDSAVYLCASSLAGSGRAEQYFGPGTRLTVT.